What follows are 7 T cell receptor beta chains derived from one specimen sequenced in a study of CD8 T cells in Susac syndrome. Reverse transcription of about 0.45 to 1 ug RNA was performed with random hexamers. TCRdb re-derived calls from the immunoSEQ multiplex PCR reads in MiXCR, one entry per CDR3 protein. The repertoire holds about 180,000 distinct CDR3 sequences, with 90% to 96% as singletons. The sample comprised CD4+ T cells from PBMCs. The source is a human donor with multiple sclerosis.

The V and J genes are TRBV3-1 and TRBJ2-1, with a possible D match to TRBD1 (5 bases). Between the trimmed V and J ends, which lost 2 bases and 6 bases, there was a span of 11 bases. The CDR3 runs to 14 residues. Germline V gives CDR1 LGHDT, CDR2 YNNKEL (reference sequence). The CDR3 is CASSQRGLTNEQFF. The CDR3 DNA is TGTGCCAGCAGCCAAAGGGGCCTAACCAATGAGCAGTTCTTC.

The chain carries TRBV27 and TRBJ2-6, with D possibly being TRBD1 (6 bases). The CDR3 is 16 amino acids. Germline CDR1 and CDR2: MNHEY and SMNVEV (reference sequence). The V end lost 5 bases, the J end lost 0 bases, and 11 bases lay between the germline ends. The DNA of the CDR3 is TGTGCCAGCAGTAAACCGGGACACTCTGGGGCCAACGTCCTGACTTTC. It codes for CASSKPGHSGANVLTF.

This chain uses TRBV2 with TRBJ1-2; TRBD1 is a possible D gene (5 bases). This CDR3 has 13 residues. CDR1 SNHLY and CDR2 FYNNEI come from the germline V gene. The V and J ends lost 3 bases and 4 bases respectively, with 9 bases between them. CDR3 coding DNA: TGTGCCAGCAGTGAGGGGGTTGCCTATGGCTACACCTTC. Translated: CASSEGVAYGYTF. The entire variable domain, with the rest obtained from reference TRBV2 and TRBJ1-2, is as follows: EPEVTQTPSHQVTQMGQEVILRCVPISNHLYFYWYRQILGQKVEFLVSFYNNEISEKSEIFDDQFSVERPDGSNFTLKIRSTKLEDSAMYFCASSEGVAYGYTFGSGTRLTVV.

The CDR3 loop is CASSTLGDGVYEQFF. The CDR3 nucleotides read TGTGCCAGCAGCACGCTAGGGGACGGAGTGTATGAGCAGTTCTTC. The chain couples TRBV7-3 to TRBJ2-1, with D perhaps given as TRBD1 or TRBD2 (5 bases each). This CDR3 is built from 15 residues. Looked up from germline, CDR1 is SGHTA and CDR2 is FQGTGA. The V end was cut by 5 bases, the J end by 8 bases, with 19 bases between.

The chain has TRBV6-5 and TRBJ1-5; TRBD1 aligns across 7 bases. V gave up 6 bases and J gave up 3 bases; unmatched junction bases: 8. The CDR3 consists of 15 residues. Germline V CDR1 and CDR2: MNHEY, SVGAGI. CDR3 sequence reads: CASSRGQALNQPQHF. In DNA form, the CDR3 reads TGTGCCAGCAGCCGCGGACAGGCCCTCAATCAGCCCCAGCATTTT.

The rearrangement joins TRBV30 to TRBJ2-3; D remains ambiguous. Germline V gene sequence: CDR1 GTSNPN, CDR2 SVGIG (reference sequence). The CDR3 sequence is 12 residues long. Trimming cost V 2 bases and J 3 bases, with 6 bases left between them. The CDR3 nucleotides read TGTGCCTGGAGTTCCCGAACAGATACGCAGTATTTT. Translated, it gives CAWSSRTDTQYF.

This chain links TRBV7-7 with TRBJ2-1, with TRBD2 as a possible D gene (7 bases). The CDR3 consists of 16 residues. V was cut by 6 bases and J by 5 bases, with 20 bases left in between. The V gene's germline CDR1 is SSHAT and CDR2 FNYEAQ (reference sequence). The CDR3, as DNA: TGTGCCAGCAGTAAATACACCGGGGGGCGCGACAATGAGCAGTTCTTC. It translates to CASSKYTGGRDNEQFF. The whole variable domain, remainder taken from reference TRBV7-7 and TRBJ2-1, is GAGVSQSPRYKVTKRGQDVTLRCDPISSHATLYWYQQALGQGPEFLTYFNYEAQPDKSGLPSDRFSAERPEGSISTLTIQRTEQRDSAMYRCASSKYTGGRDNEQFFGPGTRLTVL.